The entry below describes one T cell receptor beta chain. Profiled with immunoSEQ multiplex PCR; TCRdb holds only in-frame clones, not every one. The sample has approximately 100,000 clones, around 93% seen once. The V gene's germline CDR1 is SGHAT and CDR2 FQNNGV. Trimming shortened V by 5 bases and J by 2 bases, and 13 bases separated the two germline ends. The CDR3 loop spans 15 amino acids. This sample was taken from a study of T cell changes during pregnancy in multiple sclerosis. The sequence derives from a female donor with multiple sclerosis, enrolled in a pregnancy study. Specimen: peripheral blood, collected before pregnancy. This chain uses TRBV11-2 with TRBJ1-3, with D maybe TRBD1 (5 bases). In DNA, the CDR3 is TGTGCCAGCAGCACTTCTACAGGTGCTGGAAACACCATATATTTT. The encoded protein is CASSTSTGAGNTIYF.